Each of the 21 T cell receptor beta chains below was sequenced from the same sample in a study of blood T cell repertoires in COVID-19. Libraries were prepared by immunoSEQ multiplex PCR; TCRdb keeps only in-frame clonotypes and omits some of them. The data contain hundreds of thousands of clones, 80% to 90% of them singletons. Sequenced: PBMCs or T cells enriched from blood (not recorded which). These receptors were obtained from a man between 25 and 39 years old who had recovered from COVID-19.

The chain combines TRBV27 with TRBJ2-7, with D possibly TRBD2 on 6 matching bases. CDR1 is MNHEY, CDR2 SMNVEV, per germline (reference sequence). The germline V and J ends were trimmed by 2 bases and 2 bases, with 10 bases remaining between them. This CDR3 comprises 14 residues. CDR3: CASSLRDSAYEQYF. CDR3 nucleotides: TGTGCCAGCAGTTTAAGGGACTCCGCCTACGAGCAGTACTTC.

This sequence joins TRBV28 and TRBJ2-7; 11 bases are shared with TRBD1. The V segment lost 4 bases and the J segment 3 bases; nucleotides outside the gene matches: 5. Germline lookup yields CDR1 MDHEN and CDR2 SYDVKM. The CDR3 is 15 residues long. The CDR3, as DNA: TGTGCCAGCAGTTCAGGACAGGGGGCTTTCTACGAGCAGTACTTC. Translating it yields CASSSGQGAFYEQYF.

The chain couples TRBV3-1 (or the pseudogene TRBV3-2) to TRBJ2-7; tentatively, D is TRBD1 (5 bases). V shed 2 bases and J shed 6 bases, with 8 bases lying between them. The V gene's germline CDR1 is LGHDT and CDR2 YNNKEL (reference sequence). CDR3 length equals 12 residues. In nucleotides, the CDR3 is TGTGCCAGCAGCCAATCAGGGTTCGAGCAGTACTTC. Translation gives CASSQSGFEQYF.

The gene calls are TRBV24-1 and TRBJ1-2; 7 bases map to TRBD1. This CDR3 spans 13 amino acids. Losses at the gene ends were 5 bases for V and 6 bases for J; bases not matched to a gene: 5. The germline gives CDR1 KGHDR, CDR2 SFDVKD. For the CDR3, the DNA is TGTGCCACCAGTGCCACAGGGGACCATGGCTACACCTTC. It yields the protein CATSATGDHGYTF.

V gene TRBV2 combines with J gene TRBJ1-4, with no clear D. V was trimmed by 5 bases and J by 8 bases, leaving 6 bases between them. CDR3 length: 11 amino acids. Germline CDR1 reads SNHLY; CDR2 reads FYNNEI. The DNA of the CDR3 is TGTGCCAGCAGTCTTTCGGAAAAACTGTTTTTT. It codes for CASSLSEKLFF.

The chain couples TRBV3-1 (or the pseudogene TRBV3-2) to TRBJ2-7, with D perhaps matching TRBD2 (6 bases). Trimming took off 6 bases at V and 3 bases at J, with 12 bases between the two ends. Germline V gene lookup returns CDR1 LGHDT and CDR2 YNNKEL (reference sequence). There are 13 residues in the CDR3. CDR3 DNA sequence: TGTGCCAGCAGTCGGAGGGCGGGCTACGAGCAGTACTTC. Amino acids: CASSRRAGYEQYF.

The chain has TRBV3-1 (or the pseudogene TRBV3-2) and TRBJ2-5; 8 bases are a match to TRBD2. The CDR3 extends over 12 amino acids. The V and J ends lost 1 base and 13 bases, in that order; junction bases with no gene match: 5. Germline values: CDR1 LGHDT, CDR2 YNNKEL (reference sequence). The DNA for the CDR3 is TGTGCCAGCAGCCAAGGTTCTACTAGCGGGTACTTC. It yields the protein CASSQGSTSGYF.

The rearrangement links TRBV7-8 to TRBJ2-3; the match to TRBD2 covers 7 bases. From germline, CDR1 is SGHVS and CDR2 FQNEAQ. The CDR3 contains 16 residues. Trimming cost V 1 base and J 7 bases; bases outside gene matches: 11. CDR3 residues: CASSLVLGGRWNTQYF. The CDR3 coding sequence is TGTGCCAGCAGCTTAGTTCTCGGCGGGAGATGGAATACGCAGTATTTT.

The chain employs TRBV7-3 and TRBJ1-2; TRBD1 matches at 9 bases. The CDR3 extends over 15 amino acids. Germline V gives CDR1 SGHTA, CDR2 FQGTGA. V trimming: 4 bases; J trimming: 8 bases; junction bases outside the gene matches: 11. The CDR3 here is CASSSSTGGSGGYTF. The CDR3 DNA reads TGTGCCAGCAGCTCCTCGACAGGGGGTTCTGGCGGCTACACCTTC.

The rearrangement uses TRBV28 and TRBJ2-4; D is possibly TRBD2 (6 bases). CDR1 and CDR2 (germline): MDHEN, SYDVKM. V lost 8 bases to trimming and J lost 1 base, with 18 bases between them. The CDR3 length is 16 residues. The CDR3: CASLTGAGMAKNIQYF. The CDR3 DNA follows: TGTGCCAGCCTCACGGGAGCGGGTATGGCCAAAAACATTCAGTACTTC.

This sequence joins TRBV7-8 and TRBJ2-1, with 7 bases matching TRBD2. V was clipped by 1 base and J by 5 bases; unmatched bases: 5. The CDR3 sequence is 15 residues long. The V gene's germline CDR1 is SGHVS and CDR2 FQNEAQ. CDR3 loop: CASSLGLAVNNEQFF. CDR3 nucleotide sequence: TGTGCCAGCAGCTTAGGCCTAGCGGTTAACAATGAGCAGTTCTTC.

The chain has TRBV6-5 and TRBJ1-2; 7 bases agree with TRBD1. CDR1 and CDR2 from the germline V gene are MNHEY and SVGAGI. J gave up 4 bases and V 2 bases, and 7 bases lay outside the gene matches. CDR3 length: 15 residues. CDR3: CASSYTQGPLYGYTF. DNA for the CDR3: TGTGCCAGCAGTTACACACAGGGGCCCCTCTATGGCTACACCTTC.

The chain combines TRBV27 with TRBJ2-7; TRBD2 matches at 12 bases. Germline CDR1 reads MNHEY; CDR2 reads SMNVEV (reference sequence). V was clipped by 6 bases and J by 6 bases; unmatched bases: 12. The CDR3 runs 16 residues. CDR3 coding DNA: TGTGCCAGCAGGCATCTAGCGGGAGGGGAGGTTAGCGAGCAGTACTTC. As protein: CASRHLAGGEVSEQYF.

This chain links TRBV25-1 with TRBJ2-2, with D possibly TRBD1 on 5 matching bases. CDR1 and CDR2 from the germline V gene are MGHDK and SYGVNS. The CDR3 runs to 16 residues. V was pared by 4 bases and J by 1 base, with 13 bases between. CDR3 in DNA: TGTGCCAGCAGTGGGAAGAAACAGGAGAACACCGGGGAGCTGTTTTTT. This translates into CASSGKKQENTGELFF.

The chain carries TRBV6-2 or TRBV6-3 and TRBJ2-2; 16 bases fit TRBD2. The CDR3 covers 18 residues. J lost 3 bases, V lost 5 bases, and 6 bases had no gene match. Germline CDR1 MNHEY, CDR2 SVGEGT. Here the CDR3 reads CASSLGLAGGPDTGELFF. Here the CDR3 DNA reads TGTGCCAGCAGTCTGGGACTAGCGGGAGGGCCGGACACCGGGGAGCTGTTTTTT.

The genes are TRBV27 and TRBJ2-5, with TRBD2 as a possible D gene (6 bases). CDR1 is MNHEY and CDR2 is SMNVEV in the germline V gene (reference sequence). The CDR3 spans 14 residues. The V end lost 8 bases, the J end lost 5 bases, and 18 bases lay between the germline ends. The CDR3 DNA reads TGTGCCAGCGGGACTTTGGGGTTGTGGGAGACCCAGTACTTC. Translating gives CASGTLGLWETQYF.

This chain uses TRBV5-1 with TRBJ2-7, with TRBD1 identical over 8 bases. The V gene end was trimmed by 4 bases and the J gene end by 3 bases; junction bases not matched to a gene: 12. Germline V gives CDR1 SGHRS, CDR2 YFSETQ. This CDR3 has 16 residues. This chain's CDR3 is CASSHGQGLAFYEQYF. For the CDR3, the DNA is TGCGCCAGCAGCCATGGACAGGGATTGGCGTTCTACGAGCAGTACTTC.

This clone turned up a few times. This rearrangement joins TRBV7-2 to TRBJ2-1; 13 bases match TRBD2. The CDR3 runs 16 residues. Losses at the gene ends were 2 bases for V and 9 bases for J; bases not matched to a gene: 7. CDR1 is SGHTA and CDR2 is FQGNSA in the germline V gene. In DNA, the CDR3 is TGTGCCAGCAGCTTACGACTAGCGGGAGGTGTTGTTGAGCAGTTCTTC. Its protein is CASSLRLAGGVVEQFF.

V is TRBV7-2 and J is TRBJ1-5; 8 nucleotides align to TRBD1. V lost 5 bases and J lost 7; bases outside the gene matches: 7. The CDR3 runs to 14 residues. CDR1 SGHTA and CDR2 FQGNSA come from the germline V gene. The CDR3 sequence: CASSPRTGQQPQHF. CDR3 DNA sequence: TGTGCCAGCAGCCCGCGGACAGGGCAGCAGCCCCAGCATTTT.

The rearrangement joins TRBV4-1 to TRBJ2-5; 11 bases agree with TRBD2. Germline CDR1 MGHRA, CDR2 YSYEKL. V shed 3 bases, J shed 3 bases, and the junction held 12 bases outside the gene matches. The CDR3 contains 18 residues. DNA for the CDR3: TGCGCCAGCAGCCATAAGGGGGCCGGGACTAGCGGTGAAGAGACCCAGTACTTC. As protein: CASSHKGAGTSGEETQYF.

A word on this clone: Other DNA sequences in this specimen translate into the identical CDR3. The chain employs TRBV30 and TRBJ1-2, with a possible D match to TRBD1 (6 bases). Germline loops: CDR1 GTSNPN, CDR2 SVGIG (reference sequence). The CDR3 loop spans 12 amino acids. V was pared by 3 bases and J by 8 bases, with 13 bases between. CDR3 sequence: CAWSAGAGGYTF. The CDR3 nucleotides read TGTGCCTGGAGCGCGGGGGCGGGCGGCTACACCTTC.